In its sample, the clone carrying this TCR beta chain was seen a few times. The antigen remains unidentified. These data originate in a study of T cells in Graves' hyperthyroidism and ophthalmopathy. Study-level findings and limits: Ophthalmopathy stood apart from stable hyperthyroidism in a 13 V-J model.

Germline V gene data show CDR1 as SGHAT and CDR2 as FQNNGV. V lost 3 bases and J lost 2, with 9 bases in between. The length of the CDR3 is 14 residues. The investigators amplified TCR beta CDR3 regions from RNA transcripts. First-round RT-PCR targeting the TCR CDR3 was performed with the HTBI primer set. TCRdb passed the multiplex PCR reads through MiXCR, listing each CDR3 protein once. Of almost 350,000 distinct CDR3 sequences listed, 15% to 20% are singletons. Sequencing was carried out using blood. The origin of this receptor is a woman aged 40 to 55 with Graves' ophthalmopathy. This rearrangement joins TRBV11-2 to TRBJ2-3; D possibly corresponds to TRBD1 (6 bases). For the CDR3, the DNA is TGTGCCAGCAGCTTTTTGGGGGCCACAGATACGCAGTATTTT. Amino acids: CASSFLGATDTQYF.